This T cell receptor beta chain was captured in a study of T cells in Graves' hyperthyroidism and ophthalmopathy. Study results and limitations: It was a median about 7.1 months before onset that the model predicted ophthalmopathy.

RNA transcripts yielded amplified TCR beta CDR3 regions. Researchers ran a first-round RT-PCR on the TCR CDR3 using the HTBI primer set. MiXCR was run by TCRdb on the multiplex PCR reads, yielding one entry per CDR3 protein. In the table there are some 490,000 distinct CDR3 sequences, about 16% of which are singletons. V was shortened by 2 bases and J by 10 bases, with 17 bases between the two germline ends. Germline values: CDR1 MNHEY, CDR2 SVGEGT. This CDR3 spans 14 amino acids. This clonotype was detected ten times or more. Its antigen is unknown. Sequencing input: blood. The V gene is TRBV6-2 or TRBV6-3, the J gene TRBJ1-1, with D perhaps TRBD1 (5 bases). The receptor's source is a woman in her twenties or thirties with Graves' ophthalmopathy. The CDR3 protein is CASSYGHPNGRAFF. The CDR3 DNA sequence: TGTGCCAGCAGTTACGGACACCCCAACGGTAGAGCTTTCTTT.